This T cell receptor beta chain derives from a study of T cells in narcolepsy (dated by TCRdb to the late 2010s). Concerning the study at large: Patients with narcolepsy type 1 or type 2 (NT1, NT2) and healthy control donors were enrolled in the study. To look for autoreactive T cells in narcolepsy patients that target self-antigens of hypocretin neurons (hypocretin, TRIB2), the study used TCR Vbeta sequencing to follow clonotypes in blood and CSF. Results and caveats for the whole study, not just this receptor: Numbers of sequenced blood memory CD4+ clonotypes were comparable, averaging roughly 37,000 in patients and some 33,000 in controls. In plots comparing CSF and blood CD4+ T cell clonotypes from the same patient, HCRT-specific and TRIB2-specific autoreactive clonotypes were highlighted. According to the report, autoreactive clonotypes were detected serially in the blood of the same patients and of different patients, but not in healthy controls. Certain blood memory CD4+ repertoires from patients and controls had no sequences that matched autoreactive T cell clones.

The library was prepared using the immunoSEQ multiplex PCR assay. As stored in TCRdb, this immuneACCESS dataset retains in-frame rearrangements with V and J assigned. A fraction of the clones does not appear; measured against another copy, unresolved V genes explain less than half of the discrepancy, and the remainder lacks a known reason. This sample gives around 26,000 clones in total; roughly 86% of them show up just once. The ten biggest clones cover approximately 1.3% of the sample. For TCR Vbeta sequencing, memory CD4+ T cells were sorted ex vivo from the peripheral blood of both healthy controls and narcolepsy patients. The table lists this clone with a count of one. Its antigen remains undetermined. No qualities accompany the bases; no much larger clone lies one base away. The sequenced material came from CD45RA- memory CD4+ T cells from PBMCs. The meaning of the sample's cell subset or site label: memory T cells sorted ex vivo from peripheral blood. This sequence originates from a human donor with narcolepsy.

The base sequence is TGTGCCAGCAGCCAAGTTCAATCATCGGGTATGTCTTTCTTT. The resulting protein is CASSQVQSSGMSFF. The chain is made from TRBV14 and TRBJ1-1; the D gene is unclear. Cut back by 1 base and 12 bases, the V and J ends lie 18 bases apart. The germline V gene gives CDR1 as SGHDN and CDR2 as FVKESK. From cysteine to phenylalanine, the CDR3 is 14 amino acids long. The only DNA kept is the CDR3, 42 bases in frame from the first base. The CDR3 plus the reference TRBV14 and TRBJ1-1 genes for the other parts give the full variable domain: EAGVTQFPSHSVIEKGQTVTLRCDPISGHDNLYWYRRVMGKEIKFLLHFVKESKQDESGMPNNRFLAERTGGTYSTLKVQPAELEDSGVYFCASSQVQSSGMSFFGQGTRLTVV.